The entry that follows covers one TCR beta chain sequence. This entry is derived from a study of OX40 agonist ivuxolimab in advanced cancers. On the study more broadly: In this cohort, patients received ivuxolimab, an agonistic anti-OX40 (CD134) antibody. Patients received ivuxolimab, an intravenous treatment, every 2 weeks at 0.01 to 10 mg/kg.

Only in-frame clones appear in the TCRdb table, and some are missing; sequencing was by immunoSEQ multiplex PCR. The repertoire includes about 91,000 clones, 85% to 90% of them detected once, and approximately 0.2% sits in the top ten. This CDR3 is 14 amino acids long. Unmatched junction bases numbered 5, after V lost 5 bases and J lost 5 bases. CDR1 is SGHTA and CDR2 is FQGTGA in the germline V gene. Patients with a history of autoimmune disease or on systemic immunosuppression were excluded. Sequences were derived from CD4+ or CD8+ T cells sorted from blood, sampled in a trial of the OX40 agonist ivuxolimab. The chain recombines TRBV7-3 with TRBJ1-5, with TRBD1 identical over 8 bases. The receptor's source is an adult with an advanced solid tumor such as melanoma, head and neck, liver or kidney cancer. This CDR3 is CASSVTGDDQPQHF. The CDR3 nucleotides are TGTGCCAGCAGCGTGACAGGGGACGATCAGCCCCAGCATTTT.